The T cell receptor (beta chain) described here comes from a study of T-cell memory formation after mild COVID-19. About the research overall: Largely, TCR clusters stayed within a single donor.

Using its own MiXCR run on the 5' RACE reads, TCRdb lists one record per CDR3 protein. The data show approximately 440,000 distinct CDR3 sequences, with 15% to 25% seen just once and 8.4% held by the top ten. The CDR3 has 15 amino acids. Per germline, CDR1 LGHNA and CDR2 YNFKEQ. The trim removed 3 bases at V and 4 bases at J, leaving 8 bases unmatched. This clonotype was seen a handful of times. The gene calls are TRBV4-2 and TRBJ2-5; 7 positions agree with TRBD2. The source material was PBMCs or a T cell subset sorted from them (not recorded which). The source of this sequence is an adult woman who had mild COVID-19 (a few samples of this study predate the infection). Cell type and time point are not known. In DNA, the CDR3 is TGTGCCAGCAGCCAGGGCTCTAGCGGACGAGAGACCCAGTACTTC. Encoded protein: CASSQGSSGRETQYF.